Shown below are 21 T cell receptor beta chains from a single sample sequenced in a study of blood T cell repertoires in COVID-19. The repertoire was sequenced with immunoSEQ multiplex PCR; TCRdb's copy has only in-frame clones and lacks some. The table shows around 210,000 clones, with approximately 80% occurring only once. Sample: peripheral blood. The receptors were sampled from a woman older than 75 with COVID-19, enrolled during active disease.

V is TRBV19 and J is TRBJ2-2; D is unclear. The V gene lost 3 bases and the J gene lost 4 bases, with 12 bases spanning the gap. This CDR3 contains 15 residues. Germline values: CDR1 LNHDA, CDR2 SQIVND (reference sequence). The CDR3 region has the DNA TGTGCCAGTAGTATGGTTCGAGCTTCCACCGGGGAGCTGTTTTTT. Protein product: CASSMVRASTGELFF.

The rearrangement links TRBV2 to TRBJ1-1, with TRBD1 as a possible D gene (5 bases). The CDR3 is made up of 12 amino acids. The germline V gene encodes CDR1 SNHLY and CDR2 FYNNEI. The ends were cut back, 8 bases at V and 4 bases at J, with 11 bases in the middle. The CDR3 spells CASSGGSTEAFF. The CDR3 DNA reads TGTGCCAGCTCGGGGGGGAGCACTGAAGCTTTCTTT.

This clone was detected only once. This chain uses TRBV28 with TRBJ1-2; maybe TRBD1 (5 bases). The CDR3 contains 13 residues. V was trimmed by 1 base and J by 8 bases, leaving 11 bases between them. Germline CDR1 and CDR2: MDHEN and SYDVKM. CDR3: CASSLSWGRGYTF. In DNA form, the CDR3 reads TGTGCCAGCAGTTTATCATGGGGCCGGGGCTACACCTTC.

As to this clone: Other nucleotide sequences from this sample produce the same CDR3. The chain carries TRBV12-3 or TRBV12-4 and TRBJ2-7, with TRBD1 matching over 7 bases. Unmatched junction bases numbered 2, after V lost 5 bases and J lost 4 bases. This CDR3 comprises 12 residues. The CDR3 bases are TGTGCCAGCAGTCCGGGACAGTACGAGCAGTACTTC. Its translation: CASSPGQYEQYF.

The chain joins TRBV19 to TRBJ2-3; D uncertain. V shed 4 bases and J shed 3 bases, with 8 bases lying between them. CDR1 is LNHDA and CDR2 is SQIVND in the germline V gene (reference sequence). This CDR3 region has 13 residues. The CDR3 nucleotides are TGTGCCAGTAGTACCGCCAGAACAGATACGCAGTATTTT. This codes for CASSTARTDTQYF.

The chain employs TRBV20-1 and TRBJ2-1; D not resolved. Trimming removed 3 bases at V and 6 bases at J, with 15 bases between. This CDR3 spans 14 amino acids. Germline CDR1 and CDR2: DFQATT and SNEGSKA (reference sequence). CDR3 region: CSASLGPSGNEQFF. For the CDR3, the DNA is TGCAGTGCTAGTCTCGGCCCTTCGGGCAATGAGCAGTTCTTC.

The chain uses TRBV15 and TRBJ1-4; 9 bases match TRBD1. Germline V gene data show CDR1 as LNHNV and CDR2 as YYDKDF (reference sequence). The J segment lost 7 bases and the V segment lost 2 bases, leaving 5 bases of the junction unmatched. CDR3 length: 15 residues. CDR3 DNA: TGTGCCACCAGCAGAAAACAGGGGGCGATTGAAAAACTGTTTTTT. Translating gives CATSRKQGAIEKLFF.

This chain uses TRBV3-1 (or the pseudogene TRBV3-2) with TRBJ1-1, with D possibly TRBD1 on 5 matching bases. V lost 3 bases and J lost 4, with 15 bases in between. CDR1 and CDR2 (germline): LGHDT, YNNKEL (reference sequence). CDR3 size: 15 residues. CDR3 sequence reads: CASSHPSDSFTEAFF. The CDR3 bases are TGTGCCAGCAGCCACCCCTCAGACAGCTTCACTGAAGCTTTCTTT.

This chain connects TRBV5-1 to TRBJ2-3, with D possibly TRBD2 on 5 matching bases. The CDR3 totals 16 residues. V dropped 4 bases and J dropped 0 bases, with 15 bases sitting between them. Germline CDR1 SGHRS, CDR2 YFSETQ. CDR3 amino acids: CASSAGLDASTDTQYF. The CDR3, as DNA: TGCGCCAGCAGCGCAGGACTCGATGCTAGCACAGATACGCAGTATTTT.

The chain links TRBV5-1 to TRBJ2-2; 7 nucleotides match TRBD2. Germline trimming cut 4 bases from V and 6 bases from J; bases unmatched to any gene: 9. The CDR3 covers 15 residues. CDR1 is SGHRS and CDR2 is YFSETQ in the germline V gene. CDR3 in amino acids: CASSARAGRPGELFF. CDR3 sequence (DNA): TGCGCCAGCAGCGCCCGAGCGGGAAGGCCCGGGGAGCTGTTTTTT.

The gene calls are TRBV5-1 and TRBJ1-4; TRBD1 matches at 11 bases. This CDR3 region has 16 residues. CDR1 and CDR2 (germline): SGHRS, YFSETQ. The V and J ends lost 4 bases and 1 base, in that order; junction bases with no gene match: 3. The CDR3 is CASSPGTGGTNEKLFF. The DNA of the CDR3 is TGCGCCAGCAGCCCGGGGACAGGGGGAACTAATGAAAAACTGTTTTTT.

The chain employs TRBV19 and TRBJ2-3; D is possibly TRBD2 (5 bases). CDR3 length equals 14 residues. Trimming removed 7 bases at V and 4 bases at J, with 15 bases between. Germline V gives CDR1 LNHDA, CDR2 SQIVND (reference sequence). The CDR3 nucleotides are TGTGCCAGTACCCCAAGCGGATTGGCAGATACGCAGTATTTT. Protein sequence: CASTPSGLADTQYF.

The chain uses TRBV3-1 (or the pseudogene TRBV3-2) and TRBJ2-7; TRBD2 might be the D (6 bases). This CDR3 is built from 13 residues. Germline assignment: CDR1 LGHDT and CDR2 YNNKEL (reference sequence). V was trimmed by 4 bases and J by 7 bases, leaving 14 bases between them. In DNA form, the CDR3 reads TGTGCCAGCAGCCTCCGGGAGAAAGCAGAGCAGTACTTC. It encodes CASSLREKAEQYF.

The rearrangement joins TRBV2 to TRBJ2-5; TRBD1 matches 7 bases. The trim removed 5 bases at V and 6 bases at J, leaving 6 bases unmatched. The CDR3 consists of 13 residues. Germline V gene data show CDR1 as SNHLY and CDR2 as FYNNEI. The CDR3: CASSLDRAQTQYF. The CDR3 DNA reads TGTGCCAGCAGTCTCGACAGGGCACAGACCCAGTACTTC.

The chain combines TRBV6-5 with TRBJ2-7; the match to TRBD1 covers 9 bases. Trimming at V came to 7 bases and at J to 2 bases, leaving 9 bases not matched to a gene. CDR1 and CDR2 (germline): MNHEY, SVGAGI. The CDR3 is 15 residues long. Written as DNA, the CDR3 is TGTGCCAGCAAGGCGGACAGGGGAGGCGCCTACGAGCAGTACTTC. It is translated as CASKADRGGAYEQYF.

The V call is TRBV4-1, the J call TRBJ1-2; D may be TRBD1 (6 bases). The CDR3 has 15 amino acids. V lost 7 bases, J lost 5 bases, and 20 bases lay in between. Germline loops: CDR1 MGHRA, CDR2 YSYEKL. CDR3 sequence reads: CASTASEGQGYGYTF. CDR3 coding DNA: TGCGCCAGCACCGCATCAGAGGGGCAGGGGTATGGCTACACCTTC.

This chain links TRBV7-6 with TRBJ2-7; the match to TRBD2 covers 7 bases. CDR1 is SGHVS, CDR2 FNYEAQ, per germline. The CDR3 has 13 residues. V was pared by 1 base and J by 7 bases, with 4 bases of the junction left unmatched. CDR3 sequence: CASSLGGAGEQYF. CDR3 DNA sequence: TGTGCCAGCAGCTTAGGAGGAGCGGGGGAGCAGTACTTC.

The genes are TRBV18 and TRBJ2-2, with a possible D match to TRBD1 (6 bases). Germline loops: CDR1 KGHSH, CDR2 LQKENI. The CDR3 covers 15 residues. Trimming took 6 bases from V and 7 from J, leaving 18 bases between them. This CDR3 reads CASSPVVQGYGELFF. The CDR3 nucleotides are TGTGCCAGCTCGCCGGTCGTACAGGGTTACGGGGAGCTGTTTTTT.

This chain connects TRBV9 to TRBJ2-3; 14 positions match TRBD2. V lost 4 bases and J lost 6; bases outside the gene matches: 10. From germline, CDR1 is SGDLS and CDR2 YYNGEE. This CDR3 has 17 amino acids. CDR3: CASSSQGLAGAGDTQYF. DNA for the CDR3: TGTGCCAGCAGCTCTCAGGGACTAGCGGGGGCCGGGGATACGCAGTATTTT.

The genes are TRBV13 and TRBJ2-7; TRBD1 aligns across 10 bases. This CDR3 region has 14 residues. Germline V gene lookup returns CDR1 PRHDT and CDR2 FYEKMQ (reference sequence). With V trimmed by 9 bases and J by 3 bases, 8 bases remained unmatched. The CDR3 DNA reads TGTGCCAGTCCTACCGGGACAGGGGACTACGAGCAGTACTTC. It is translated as CASPTGTGDYEQYF.

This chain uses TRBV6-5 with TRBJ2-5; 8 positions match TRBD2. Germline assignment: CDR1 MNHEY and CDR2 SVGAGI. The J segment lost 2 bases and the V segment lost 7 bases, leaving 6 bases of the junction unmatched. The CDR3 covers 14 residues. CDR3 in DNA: TGTGCCAGCACCCCTCCGGGGGGGCAAGAGACCCAGTACTTC. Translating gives CASTPPGGQETQYF.